The source of this T cell receptor (beta chain) is a study of blood T cell repertoires in COVID-19. Study background: Samples taken during acute and convalescent COVID-19 were collected in the United States, Italy and Spain. PBMCs, B-cell-depleted T cells, or T cells provided the cDNA or gDNA that made up the material.

Germline V gene lookup returns CDR1 SNHLY and CDR2 FYNNEI. The CDR3 is 14 residues long. The germline V and J ends were trimmed by 6 bases and 4 bases, with 12 bases remaining between them. Per the study methods: Amplification of reference gene primers was used by the study to estimate nucleated cell counts. Using immunoSEQ multiplex PCR, the repertoire was profiled, and TCRdb retains in-frame clones only, with some absent. V, J and clone size are taken as reported in that table, and D and trimming were inferred from the DNA itself. Here the sample spans around 95,000 clones, 81% being singletons. The TCR comes from an elderly woman with acute or convalescent COVID-19. The chain has TRBV2 and TRBJ2-2; D perhaps matches TRBD2 (6 bases). Sequencing input: peripheral blood. The CDR3, as DNA: TGTGCCAGCAGCCAACGGACTACCACCGGGGAGCTGTTTTTT. This codes for CASSQRTTTGELFF.